This T cell receptor beta chain comes out of a study of shared clonotypes between healthy human individuals. Study details: Every donor yielded three CD4 naive, three CD4 memory, two CD8 naive and one CD8 memory plate.

Sequencing used immunoSEQ multiplex PCR; TCRdb keeps in-frame clones, though not all of them. Among approximately 1,500,000 clones listed, 95% to 99% were seen once. This CDR3 has 16 amino acids. The germline V gene has CDR1 MDHEN and CDR2 SYDVKM. Germline trimming cut 5 bases from V and 2 bases from J; bases unmatched to any gene: 4. Notes on this clone: The antigen is not known.

General study results and limits: In this cohort, only blood was sampled, and tissue repertoires likely differ.

Naive CD4+ cells were CD45RA-selected; the remaining cells were memory. Input material: naive CD4+ T cells sorted from blood. Subset meaning: CD45RA+ positively selected. The chain couples TRBV28 to TRBJ2-3; 13 bases line up with TRBD2. This sequence was found in a man in his thirties or forties in good health. The CDR3 coding sequence is TGTGCCAGCAGTCATACTAGCGGGAGGGACACAGATACGCAGTATTTT. Translated: CASSHTSGRDTDTQYF.